This TCR beta chain stems from a study of cytomegalovirus exposure and HLA in healthy donors. Overall study context: In an early release, HLA-typed donors contributed approximately 82 million unique TCR sequences. Study-level results: By a later analysis, the bulk of CMV-associated TCR beta chains appeared HLA-restricted. Investigators reported around 150 TCR beta chains as tied to cytomegalovirus.

Regarding this clone: The antigen is not known.

The CDR3 totals 15 residues. With V trimmed by 6 bases and J by 2 bases, 3 bases remained unmatched. The germline V gene encodes CDR1 SNHLY and CDR2 FYNNEI. The PCR contained 60 Vbeta and 13 Jbeta primers. Produced via immunoSEQ multiplex PCR; TCRdb's table is partial and in-frame only. The top ten clones hold under 4% of a sample with about 99,000 clones, 70% to 80% of them seen once. The chain links TRBV2 to TRBJ2-1; 11 bases map to TRBD1. The sample comprised PBMCs. The TCR sequence derives from a male donor in good health and CMV-seropositive. Written as DNA, the CDR3 is TGTGCCAGCAGAGGGGACAGGGGGACCTACAATGAGCAGTTCTTC. Its translation: CASRGDRGTYNEQFF.